What follows are 8 T cell receptor beta chains derived from one specimen sequenced in a study of beta chain features in type 1 diabetes. Of the isolated RNA, all was reverse transcribed, and so the sequenced material was expressed TCRB transcripts. Some clones are missing from TCRdb's copy, which holds only in-frame ones; the method was immunoSEQ multiplex PCR. The table lists approximately 27,000 clones, 49% of them singletons. Antigens for these TCRs are unknown. Whole-study results and caveats: All four CD4+ subsets from Type 1 diabetes patients carried moderately but significantly shorter TCRB CDR3s.

Sequencing was done on a sample of stem cell memory CD4+ T cells from blood. Receptors were obtained from a man under 40 with type 1 diabetes.

This clone was seen a handful of times. This chain connects TRBV29-1 to TRBJ2-5, with 9 nucleotides matching TRBD2. CDR1 SQVTM and CDR2 ANQGSEA come from the germline V gene. This CDR3 comprises 13 residues. With 5 bases clipped from V and 2 bases from J, the junction kept 3 bases outside the gene matches. The CDR3 DNA reads as TGCAGCGTTACCACTAGCGGGCAAGAGACCCAGTACTTC. The encoded protein is CSVTTSGQETQYF.

In this sample, this clone turned up a few times. The chain uses TRBV11-2 and TRBJ2-7, with 13 bases identical to TRBD2. Per germline, CDR1 SGHAT and CDR2 FQNNGV. This CDR3 spans 16 amino acids. J lost 3 bases, V lost 4 bases, and 6 bases had no gene match. This CDR3 reads CASSSPRTSGSYEQYF. CDR3 sequence (DNA): TGTGCCAGCAGCTCCCCCCGGACTAGCGGGAGCTACGAGCAGTACTTC.

V gene TRBV7-9 combines with J gene TRBJ1-2; TRBD1 matches 7 bases. This CDR3 spans 15 amino acids. The germline gives CDR1 SEHNR, CDR2 FQNEAQ (reference sequence). Germline trimming cut 2 bases from V and 5 bases from J; bases unmatched to any gene: 8. The CDR3 region is CASSLTGTELYGYTF. CDR3 nucleotide sequence: TGTGCCAGCAGCTTAACCGGGACAGAGCTATATGGCTACACCTTC.

The rearrangement joins TRBV2 to TRBJ2-1; D perhaps matches TRBD2 (5 bases). Trimming stripped 7 bases from V and 0 bases from J, with 7 bases between. The CDR3 spans 13 residues. In germline, CDR1 is SNHLY, CDR2 FYNNEI. CDR3 amino acids: CASTGSSYNEQFF. CDR3 bases: TGTGCCAGCACGGGGAGCTCCTACAATGAGCAGTTCTTC.

The chain is built from TRBV7-9 and TRBJ1-1; D may be TRBD1 (6 bases). Germline-derived CDR1 and CDR2 are SEHNR and FQNEAQ (reference sequence). This CDR3 spans 12 amino acids. Trimming removed 5 bases from V and 7 bases from J, with 11 bases in between. CDR3 region: CASSQTDSEAFF. CDR3 nucleotides: TGTGCCAGCAGCCAAACGGACAGTGAAGCTTTCTTT.

This chain uses TRBV7-9 with TRBJ1-4; perhaps TRBD1 as D (6 bases). CDR1 is SEHNR and CDR2 is FQNEAQ in the germline V gene (reference sequence). Trimming cost V 5 bases and J 7 bases, with 20 bases left between them. CDR3 size: 16 residues. This chain's CDR3 is CASSTADGGLREKLFF. CDR3 coding DNA: TGTGCCAGCAGCACAGCGGACGGGGGGCTACGTGAAAAACTGTTTTTT.

Here the CDR3 DNA reads TGCGCCAGCAGCTCCCCGGACAGGGTTGGTGGCTACACCTTC. It encodes CASSSPDRVGGYTF. The chain combines TRBV5-1 with TRBJ1-2, with 8 bases identical to TRBD1. Germline CDR1 is SGHRS and CDR2 is YFSETQ. J lost 7 bases, V lost 3 bases, and 8 bases had no gene match. The CDR3 totals 14 residues.

The V and J genes are TRBV5-4 and TRBJ1-1; TRBD1 might be the D (5 bases). This CDR3 has 16 residues. Per germline, CDR1 SGHNT and CDR2 YYREEE (reference sequence). V lost 5 bases, J lost 0 bases, and 17 bases lay in between. The CDR3 sequence: CASRPDGPGLNTEAFF. CDR3 nucleotide sequence: TGTGCCAGCAGACCCGACGGGCCAGGGCTGAACACTGAAGCTTTCTTT.